This T cell receptor beta chain came from a study of blood T cell repertoires in COVID-19. Clones were sequenced by immunoSEQ multiplex PCR, and TCRdb holds only the in-frame ones, with some missing. The sample shows about 98,000 clones, 81% of them seen only once. V was trimmed by 3 bases and J by 6 bases, leaving 15 bases between them. CDR3 length: 15 amino acids. The V gene's germline CDR1 is GTSNPN and CDR2 SVGIG (reference sequence). Input material: peripheral blood. The V call is TRBV30, the J call TRBJ1-6; D is possibly TRBD1 (5 bases). The TCR comes from a man aged 55 to 70 with acute or convalescent COVID-19. CDR3 bases: TGTGCCTGGAGACTCCAGGGTGGGGCTAATTCACCCCTCCACTTT. Protein: CAWRLQGGANSPLHF.